The rows below give T cell receptor beta chains drawn from one sample of a study of monozygotic twins with inflammatory bowel disease. TCRdb reprocessed the 5' RACE reads and keeps a single row for each CDR3 protein, giving no DNA. Its table records more than 75,000 distinct CDR3 sequences. Material: blood. These receptors were taken from a human donor with ulcerative colitis or Crohn's disease, or a healthy co-twin of an affected twin (not recorded which). The CDR3 runs from the conserved cysteine through the conserved F or W. Clone size is stated in some rows and not others, as once, few, many or a class when expanded.

v_gene	j_gene	abundance	CDR3aa
TRBV5-1	TRBJ1-2	NA	CASSFEGQGYGYTF
TRBV19	TRBJ2-1	NA	CASSKLATNEQFF
TRBV5-1	TRBJ1-2	NA	CASSLDAYGYTF
TRBV19	TRBJ1-5	NA	CASSIGSTSGQPQHF
TRBV6-2/TRBV6-3	TRBJ1-5	NA	CASSHTGRGNQPQHF
TRBV5-1	TRBJ2-2	NA	CASSFTGTTNTGELFF
TRBV27	TRBJ2-3	NA	CASSPRLAAGGDTQYF
TRBV5-1	TRBJ2-7	NA	CASSLGLSPTEQYF
TRBV5-1	TRBJ1-2	medium-sized	CASSLGGTNYGYTF
TRBV5-1	TRBJ2-7	NA	CASSWGLTGGNEQYF
TRBV5-1	TRBJ2-2	NA	CASSRDSLSPGELFF
TRBV20-1	TRBJ1-1	NA	CSARVRTSNTEAFF
TRBV6-2/TRBV6-3	TRBJ2-1	NA	CASSYSGQGASFFYNEQFF
TRBV18	TRBJ2-2	NA	CASSSLRAGELFF
TRBV5-8	TRBJ2-1	medium-sized	CASSLFAGASYNEQFF
TRBV20-1	TRBJ2-7	NA	CSAIQGADQYF
TRBV4-2	TRBJ1-5	NA	CASSREGEGSNQPQHF